The source of this T cell receptor (beta chain) is a study of somatic mutations in cytotoxic T cells in rheumatoid arthritis. In the study overall: Prior to any treatment and right after diagnosis, patient blood (around 28 ml EDTA) was drawn. Purity of nearly 100% was reached when some V beta antibody-stained T-cell populations were flow-sorted, including V beta1+ cells sequenced for TCRB.

Using positive magnetic bead selection on an AutoMACS, CD4+ and CD8+ cells were isolated, after which their purity was checked by flow cytometry. The CDR3 covers 15 residues. Germline lookup yields CDR1 SNHLY and CDR2 FYNNEI. Trimming shortened V by 7 bases and J by 5 bases, and 17 bases separated the two germline ends. Per the original methods: Patient CD8+ clones larger than 1% rarely matched published virus-specific TCRB sequences. Assay used: immunoSEQ multiplex PCR; TCRdb lists only in-frame clones, some missing. That table supplies the V and J calls and clone size; D and trimming were determined from the DNA. The table includes 15,000 to 20,000 clones, roughly 79% detected once.

The sequencing sample was made of CD8+ T cells sorted from blood. This chain connects TRBV2 to TRBJ1-4, with D unclear. This TCR came from an adult with rheumatoid arthritis. The CDR3 coding sequence is TGTGCCAGCATCGGCTTCACCGGGAAGAATGAAAAACTGTTTTTT. It yields the protein CASIGFTGKNEKLFF.